This T cell receptor beta chain was observed in a study of identical twins (dated by TCRdb to 2016 to 2018). Some background on the complete study: To test whether fetal clonotypes persist, the study used deep sequencing on TCR alpha and beta repertoires from monozygotic twins, unrelated adults of various ages, and cord blood. To rule out contamination, the twin experiments were replicated at different times with different library preparation protocols.

Every donor in the study was a healthy Caucasian. The twin cohort comprised three pairs of female monozygotic twins, all aged roughly 18 to 30 years. Peripheral blood mononuclear cells were used as the source from which RNA for TCR libraries was isolated. This clonotype was seen a handful of times. Its antigen remains unidentified. No much larger clone is present one base from it, and per-base qualities are unavailable. The library was built by means of 5' RACE. The sample was run on an Illumina HiSeq 2000. Template switching added a universal primer binding site, and the final cDNA carried a unique molecular identifier that allowed TCR cDNA molecules to be counted accurately. First-strand cDNA for TCR alpha and beta chains was synthesized from specific primers in the conserved constant-segment region. To control for contamination, each cDNA library was double barcoded with a SMART-Mk sample barcode plus Illumina barcodes. TruSeq adapter sequences and Illumina sample barcodes were added in two successive PCR steps. TCR alpha and beta cDNA libraries were sequenced on the Illumina HiSeq platform with custom primers. The authors' analysis ran thus. Unique molecular identifiers were extracted from raw reads with MiGEC, and CDR3 positions were determined with MiXCR. For each individual, recombination models were inferred using an EM algorithm with the repgenHMM and IGoR tools. The analysis of shared clonotypes was done with the tcR package in R, with sharing normalized by the product of cloneset sizes. To study raw recombination without the effects of thymic and clonal selection, out-of-frame nonproductive sequences were analyzed. TCRdb trimmed the raw reads at Q25, called clones with MiXCR and kept productive beta chains. Here each entry gathers all rows of one CDR3 protein and keeps the most common genes and DNA. Clone size and V and J calls follow TCRdb, not the original study. The sample yields 700,000 or so distinct CDR3 sequences; approximately 21% were counted once. The ten largest make up 4% to 5.5% of the sample.

V drops 7 bases and J drops 5 bases, leaving 16 bases in between. The germline V gene encodes CDR1 MNHEY and CDR2 SMNVEV (reference sequence). Counted from cysteine to phenylalanine, this CDR3 has 14 amino acids. Just the 42-base CDR3 DNA is kept, in frame starting at base 1. Beyond this particular receptor, the publication reports: In monozygotic twins, out-of-frame TCR alpha sharing was systematically underestimated by recombination models, although the models agreed with sharing between unrelated individuals. Compared with coincidental sharing between unrelated individuals, out-of-frame TCR alpha sequences shared between twins had an excess of sequences with low generation probability. Conclusions relied on cross-sectional statistical analysis, since the same donors could not be followed over many years. Fewer insertions were carried by abundant cord blood beta clonotypes, a similar but weaker trend appeared in young adult naive repertoires, and no such trend appeared in memory repertoires. Invariant T cells such as MAIT and iNKT could partly confound zero-insertion analyses, though diverse VJ usage argued against this for most clonotypes. The excess sharing between twins in beta out-of-frame sequences was weaker because fewer shared sequences reduced the signal-to-noise ratio.

Separately, the same data were catalogued under a study of T cells expressing NK-cell markers. The second investigation adds: Three sorted T-cell subsets (CD3+CD56+NKG2C+, CD3+CD56+NKG2C- and CD3+CD56-NKG2C+) from roughly 8 donors had their TCR beta-chain repertoires profiled. Seven of the eight sequenced donors were HCMV-seropositive and one was HCMV-seronegative. To restrict sorting to alphabetaTCR-expressing T cells, an anti-gammadeltaTCR antibody was added in several experiments. In over five donors, the dominant CD3+CD56+NKG2C+ clonotypes were found to rank among the top 10 CD8+ clonotypes and to make up roughly 1.0-8% of CD8+ T cells. Those dominant clonotypes were again the most abundant among CD3+CD56-NKG2C+ cells in a handful of donors, at roughly 25-65%. It remained unclear whether the expanded NKG2C-expressing T cell clones were specific for HCMV antigens. All eight donors whose samples were sequenced were randomly selected healthy volunteers, three of them men and five women. A commercial ELISA kit detecting HCMV-specific IgG in serum was used to determine HCMV serostatus. For roughly six donors, bulk peripheral blood T-cell repertoires were also sequenced from unsorted PBMC. MIGEC was used to demultiplex reads and group reads by UMI, and MiTCR was used to assemble and quantify clonotypes. Only TCR cDNA sequences supported by at least two reads were kept to exclude erroneous sequences. The tcR package was used for downstream repertoire analysis, and clonotypes were matched across fractions by CDR3 nucleotide sequence plus V segment. VDJmatch was used to annotate antigen specificity against VDJdb, with one amino acid substitution in CDR3 allowed.

The chain is assembled from TRBV27 and TRBJ2-3, with TRBD1 tentatively as D gene (6 bases match). The specimen sequenced was PBMCs. The TCR sequence derives from a woman aged 18-29 years in good health. The CDR3 protein is CASTRVGAIDTQYF. The nucleotide sequence reads TGTGCCAGCACCCGAGTGGGGGCGATAGATACGCAGTATTTT.